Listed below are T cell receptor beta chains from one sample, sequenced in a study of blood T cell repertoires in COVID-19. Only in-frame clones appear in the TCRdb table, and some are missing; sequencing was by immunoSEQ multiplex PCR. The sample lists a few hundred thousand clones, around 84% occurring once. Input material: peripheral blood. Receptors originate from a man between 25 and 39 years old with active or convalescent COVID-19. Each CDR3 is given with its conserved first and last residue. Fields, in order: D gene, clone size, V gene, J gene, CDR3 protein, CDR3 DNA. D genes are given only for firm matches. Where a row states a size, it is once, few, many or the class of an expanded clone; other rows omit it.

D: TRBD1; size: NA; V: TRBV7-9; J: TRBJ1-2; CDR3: CASSLALGQAFYGYTF; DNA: TGTGCCAGCAGCTTAGCGCTGGGACAGGCCTTCTATGGCTACACCTTC
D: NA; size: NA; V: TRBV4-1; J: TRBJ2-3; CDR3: CASSQEAGPGTDTQYF; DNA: TGCGCCAGCAGCCAAGAGGCAGGCCCAGGGACAGATACGCAGTATTTT
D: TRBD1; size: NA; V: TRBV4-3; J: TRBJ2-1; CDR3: CASSWSEGQSDEQFF; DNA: TGCGCCAGCAGCTGGAGTGAGGGACAGAGCGATGAGCAGTTCTTC
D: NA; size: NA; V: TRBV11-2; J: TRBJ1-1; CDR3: CASSFRRGGTEAFF; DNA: TGTGCCAGCAGTTTCCGCCGGGGGGGCACTGAAGCTTTCTTT
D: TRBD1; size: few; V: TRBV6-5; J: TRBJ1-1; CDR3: CASNLQGATEAFF; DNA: TGTGCCAGCAACTTACAGGGGGCCACTGAAGCTTTCTTT
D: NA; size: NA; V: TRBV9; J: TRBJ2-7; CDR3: CASSYREPPYEQYF; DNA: TGTGCCAGCAGCTACCGGGAGCCTCCATACGAGCAGTACTTC
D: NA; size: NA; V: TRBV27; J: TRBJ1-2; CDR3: CASSLSQVGYGYTF; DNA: TGTGCCAGCAGTTTAAGTCAGGTTGGCTATGGCTACACCTTC
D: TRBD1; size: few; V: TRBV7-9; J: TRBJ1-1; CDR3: CASSLGHRGNTEAFF; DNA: TGTGCCAGCAGCTTAGGGCACAGGGGAAACACTGAAGCTTTCTTT
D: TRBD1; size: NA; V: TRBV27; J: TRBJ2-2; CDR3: CASSHGTGRAGELFF; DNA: TGTGCCAGCAGTCACGGGACAGGGAGGGCCGGGGAGCTGTTTTTT
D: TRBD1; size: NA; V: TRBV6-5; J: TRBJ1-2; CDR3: CASSPPGGHGYTF; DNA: TGTGCCAGCAGTCCCCCAGGGGGACATGGCTACACCTTC
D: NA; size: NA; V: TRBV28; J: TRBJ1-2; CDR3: CASSIADGYTF; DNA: TGTGCCAGCAGTATAGCCGATGGCTACACCTTC
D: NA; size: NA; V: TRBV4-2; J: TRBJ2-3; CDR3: CASSQATGGGPTDTQYF; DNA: TGTGCCAGCAGCCAAGCCACAGGGGGGGGACCGACAGATACGCAGTATTTT
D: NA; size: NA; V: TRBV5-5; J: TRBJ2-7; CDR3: CASSLVITGPRFEQYF; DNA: TGTGCCAGCAGCTTAGTTATAACAGGGCCCCGATTTGAGCAGTACTTC
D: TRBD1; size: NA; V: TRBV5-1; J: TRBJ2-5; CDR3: CASSLLPGGRETQYF; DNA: TGCGCCAGCAGCTTGCTTCCAGGGGGCCGGGAGACCCAGTACTTC
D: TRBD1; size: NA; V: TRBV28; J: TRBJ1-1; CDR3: CASSRDRGRTEAFF; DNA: TGTGCCAGCAGCCGGGACAGGGGCCGCACTGAAGCTTTCTTT
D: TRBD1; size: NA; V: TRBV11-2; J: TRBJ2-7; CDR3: CASSIPGTGDYEQYF; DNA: TGTGCCAGCAGCATCCCAGGGACAGGGGACTACGAGCAGTACTTC
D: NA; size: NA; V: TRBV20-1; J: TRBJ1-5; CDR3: CSASSPGRPNQPQHF; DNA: TGCAGTGCTAGTTCCCCGGGTAGGCCCAATCAGCCCCAGCATTTT
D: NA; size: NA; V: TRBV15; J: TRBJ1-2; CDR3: CATSRDTQASSHGYTF; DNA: TGTGCCACCAGCAGAGACACCCAGGCTTCGAGCCATGGCTACACCTTC
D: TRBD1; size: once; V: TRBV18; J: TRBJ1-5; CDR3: CASSPLPTGTSNQPQHF; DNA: TGTGCCAGCTCACCGCTACCGACAGGGACCAGCAATCAGCCCCAGCATTTT
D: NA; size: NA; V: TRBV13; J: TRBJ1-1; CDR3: CASSPRPGVTEAFF; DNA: TGTGCCAGCAGCCCACGTCCGGGGGTAACTGAAGCTTTCTTT
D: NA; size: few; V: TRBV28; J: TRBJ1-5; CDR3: CASSLPLGSNQPQHF; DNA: TGTGCCAGCAGTTTGCCCCTCGGTAGCAATCAGCCCCAGCATTTT
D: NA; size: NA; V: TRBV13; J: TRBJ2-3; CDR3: CASSLRAGRTDTQYF; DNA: TGTGCCAGCAGCCTCCGGGCGGGACGCACAGATACGCAGTATTTT
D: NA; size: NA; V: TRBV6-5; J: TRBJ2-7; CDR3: CARSGPRIHEQYF; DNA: TGTGCCAGAAGCGGCCCGCGGATCCACGAGCAGTACTTC
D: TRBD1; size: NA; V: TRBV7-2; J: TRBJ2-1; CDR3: CASRARQGAYNEQFF; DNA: TGTGCCAGCAGAGCCAGACAGGGGGCCTACAATGAGCAGTTCTTC
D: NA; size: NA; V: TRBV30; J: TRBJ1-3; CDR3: CAWSVKVRGSGNTIYF; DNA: TGTGCCTGGAGTGTTAAAGTTAGGGGGTCTGGAAACACCATATATTTT
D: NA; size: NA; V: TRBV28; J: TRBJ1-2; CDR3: CASRSGRNYGYTF; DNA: TGTGCCAGCAGGTCCGGTCGTAACTATGGCTACACCTTC
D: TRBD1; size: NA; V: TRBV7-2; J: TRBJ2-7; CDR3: CASSLDRQGLRSHSYEQYF; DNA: TGTGCCAGCAGCTTAGATCGACAGGGGCTGAGGTCTCACTCCTACGAGCAGTACTTC